This is a list of T cell receptor beta chains from one sample in a study of cytomegalovirus exposure and HLA in healthy donors. Profiling relied on immunoSEQ multiplex PCR, and the TCRdb table lists in-frame clones only, not all of them. This table holds more than 90,000 clones, approximately 72% found once. Sequenced: PBMCs. Receptor source: a man aged 35 to 55 in good health and CMV-seropositive. The CDR3 runs from the conserved cysteine through the conserved F or W. D genes are given only for firm matches. A row's size may be missing; if present it is once, few, many or a size class.

TRBJ1-5,.,TRBV19,.,TGTGCCAGTGGGCCCCCAGGGCGGATCAATCAGCCCCAGCATTTT,CASGPPGRINQPQHF
TRBJ2-3,.,TRBV28,TRBD2,TGTGCCAGCAACCCTGTCCATAGCGGGAGGGCTAGCACAGATACGCAGTATTTT,CASNPVHSGRASTDTQYF
TRBJ1-2,.,TRBV19,TRBD1,TGTGCCAGTAGTGCCGACAGGGGGCGCAACTATGGCTACACCTTC,CASSADRGRNYGYTF
TRBJ1-2,.,TRBV10-2,.,TGCGCCACCATGACCGGGGGGCTTAACTATGGCTACACCTTC,CATMTGGLNYGYTF
TRBJ1-2,.,TRBV18,TRBD1,TGTGCCAGCTCACCACGACAGGGGAAAAACGATGGCTACACCTTC,CASSPRQGKNDGYTF
TRBJ2-5,few,TRBV7-9,TRBD1,TGTGCCAGCAGCTACGGACAGGTGAAGGAGACCCAGTACTTC,CASSYGQVKETQYF
TRBJ1-1,.,TRBV11-2,.,TGTGCCAGCAGCCTGGGGAGAGGCACTGAAGCTTTCTTT,CASSLGRGTEAFF
TRBJ1-4,.,TRBV4-2,.,TGTGCCAGCAGCCAAGAAAAGGGAGTTTCAAATGAAAAACTGTTTTTT,CASSQEKGVSNEKLFF
TRBJ2-3,few,TRBV12-5,.,TGTGCTAGTGGGCAGGGAAGCACAGATACGCAGTATTTT,CASGQGSTDTQYF
TRBJ2-7,.,TRBV5-6,TRBD2,TGTGCCAGCAGCAGCGGGACTACCTTCTACGAGCAGTACTTC,CASSSGTTFYEQYF
TRBJ1-4,.,TRBV5-4,.,TGTGCCAGCAGCTCGCGACAGGACTCTAATGAAAAACTGTTTTTT,CASSSRQDSNEKLFF
TRBJ1-1,few,TRBV19,.,TGTGCCAGTAGTATTTCTGCGGGCGGAGAAGCTTTCTTT,CASSISAGGEAFF
TRBJ1-5,few,TRBV7-9,.,TGTGCCAGCAGCTTATCGGGGGGCAATCAGCCCCAGCATTTT,CASSLSGGNQPQHF
TRBJ2-1,.,TRBV9,TRBD2,TGTGCCAGCAGCGTCAGCGGGAGCTCCTACAATGAGCAGTTCTTC,CASSVSGSSYNEQFF
TRBJ2-7,.,TRBV18,.,TGTGCCAGCTCACCTCTCGGAAGATCGGAGTACGAGCAGTACTTC,CASSPLGRSEYEQYF
TRBJ1-4,.,TRBV11-2,.,TGTGCCAGCAGCTTCTATAGTGCTGGACTGGTGAACGAAAAACTGTTTTTT,CASSFYSAGLVNEKLFF
TRBJ1-1,.,TRBV5-1,.,TGCGCCAGCAGCTCGGCCGGGGGGGAAGCGGGCACTGAAGCTTTCTTT,CASSSAGGEAGTEAFF
TRBJ1-2,.,TRBV28,TRBD1,TGTGCCAGCAGTTCCCCCCTGGGGACAGGGACCCCCTATGGCTACACCTTC,CASSSPLGTGTPYGYTF
TRBJ2-7,.,TRBV6-5,TRBD1,TGTGCCAGCAGTTACCTCGGGACAGGGGCTGGCGAGCAGTACTTC,CASSYLGTGAGEQYF
TRBJ1-3,.,TRBV5-3,TRBD1,TGTGCCAGAAGCTTGAAAGCAACCGGGGGGACAGGGACCTCTGGAAACACCATATATTTT,CARSLKATGGTGTSGNTIYF
TRBJ2-1,.,TRBV10-1,.,TGCGCCAGCGGGGCTGGGGATGAGCAGTTCTTC,CASGAGDEQFF
TRBJ1-2,.,TRBV9,.,TGTGCCAGCAGCGTAGGGGTCGGGGGGTATGGCTACACCTTC,CASSVGVGGYGYTF
TRBJ1-2,.,TRBV6-1,TRBD1,TGTGCCAGCAGTGAGGGGACAGGGGTTTTGGGCTACACCTTC,CASSEGTGVLGYTF
TRBJ1-2,.,TRBV7-9,.,TGTGCCAGCAGCCCGCCGAACGGGGGTGGCTACACCTTC,CASSPPNGGGYTF
TRBJ1-2,.,TRBV13,TRBD1,TGTGCCAGCAGCTCTCGGACAGGGGGCGACTATGGCTACACCTTC,CASSSRTGGDYGYTF
TRBJ2-1,.,TRBV7-3,TRBD2,TGTGCCAGCAGTCTAAGGGGACTAGCGGGCTACAATGAGCAGTTCTTC,CASSLRGLAGYNEQFF
TRBJ1-1,.,TRBV27,TRBD1,TGTGCCAGCAACGACAGGGGGGGCACTGAAGCTTTCTTT,CASNDRGGTEAFF
TRBJ2-1,.,TRBV7-2,.,TGTGCCAGCAGCTTAGAGGTAGTCAGAGCGGATTACAATGAGCAGTTCTTC,CASSLEVVRADYNEQFF
TRBJ1-3,.,TRBV7-2,.,TGTGCCAGCGGGCAGGACTCTGGAAACACCATATATTTT,CASGQDSGNTIYF
TRBJ2-7,.,TRBV6-1,TRBD1,TGCGCCACCGGGACAGGGATGGACGAGCAGTACTTC,CATGTGMDEQYF
TRBJ1-5,few,TRBV7-6,.,TGTGCCAGCAGCTTAGGCCGGACAGATAATCAGCCCCAGCATTTT,CASSLGRTDNQPQHF
TRBJ1-3,.,TRBV9,.,TGTGCCAGCAGCATTAGAGGGAGCTCTGGAAACACCATATATTTT,CASSIRGSSGNTIYF
TRBJ1-3,.,TRBV20-1,.,TGCAGTGCTCCTCTACGAAACACCATATATTTT,CSAPLRNTIYF
TRBJ2-3,.,TRBV9,.,TGTGCCAGCAGCGTAGACTTCGGCAGGGCCACAGATACGCAGTATTTT,CASSVDFGRATDTQYF
TRBJ2-1,.,TRBV4-2,TRBD2,TGTGCCAGCAGCCAGGAGACTAGCGGGGGGGCCGGTGAGCAGTTCTTC,CASSQETSGGAGEQFF